This T cell receptor (beta chain) was profiled in a study of graft-versus-host responses after intestinal transplantation. Notes on the study in general: Ileal or blood samples showed some GvH clones first, and such clones were also found in recipient marrow. Early post-transplant HvG declines showed an association with peak circulating GvH clone levels.

The V gene lost 3 bases and the J gene lost 2 bases, with 25 bases spanning the gap. Germline values: CDR1 SNHLY, CDR2 FYNNEI. The length of the CDR3 is 19 residues. The table came from immunoSEQ multiplex PCR; TCRdb's copy has only in-frame clones and leaves some out. The table lists about 70,000 clones, 90% of them singletons. Of note for this clone: Its antigen remains unknown.

This TCR was sampled from a human donor who was the organ donor for an intestinal transplant. This chain connects TRBV2 to TRBJ1-2; D uncertain. This sample comprised unstimulated CD8+ T cells sorted from spleen or lymph node cells, obtained before transplant. The CDR3 loop is CASSDPAYRDVPLNYGYTF. The CDR3 DNA follows: TGTGCCAGCAGTGACCCGGCCTACAGAGACGTTCCTTTAAACTATGGCTACACCTTC.